Below, 12 T cell receptor beta chains from the same sample are listed, as sequenced in a study of OX40 agonist ivuxolimab in advanced cancers. Clones were sequenced by immunoSEQ multiplex PCR, and TCRdb holds only the in-frame ones, with some missing. The table shows around 70,000 clones, with 75% to 85% occurring only once. The sequences come from CD4+ or CD8+ T cells sorted from blood, collected in a trial of the OX40 agonist ivuxolimab. These receptors came from an adult with an advanced solid tumor such as melanoma, head and neck, liver or kidney cancer.

The chain couples TRBV27 to TRBJ2-7, with D perhaps TRBD1 (5 bases). From germline, CDR1 is MNHEY and CDR2 SMNVEV (reference sequence). V was shortened by 0 bases and J by 2 bases, with 11 bases between the two germline ends. The CDR3 contains 15 residues. DNA for the CDR3: TGTGCCAGCAGTTTATCGGCAGGGTTAACCTACGAGCAGTACTTC. It codes for CASSLSAGLTYEQYF.

In DNA, the CDR3 is TGTGCCAGCAGTTACTCTCCCCAAGCTAACTATGGCTACACCTTC. This sequence encodes CASSYSPQANYGYTF. The chain joins TRBV6-5 to TRBJ1-2; D call uncertain. The CDR3 is made up of 15 amino acids. The germline CDR1 and CDR2 sequences are MNHEY and SVGAGI. V was pared by 0 bases and J by 0 bases, with 8 bases between.

The V call is TRBV11-2, the J call TRBJ1-2, with 7 nucleotides matching TRBD1. Germline V lookup: CDR1 SGHAT, CDR2 FQNNGV. This CDR3 has 14 residues. The V and J ends lost 5 bases and 5 bases, in that order; junction bases with no gene match: 8. CDR3: CASSRGGDSYGYTF. Written as DNA, the CDR3 is TGTGCCAGCAGCCGAGGGGGGGACAGTTATGGCTACACCTTC.

This clone was found once. The chain is built from TRBV7-2 and TRBJ2-1, with D unclear. Germline V lookup: CDR1 SGHTA, CDR2 FQGNSA. Deletions cut 0 bases from V and 0 bases from J, with 9 bases between. The CDR3 is made up of 16 amino acids. The CDR3 here is CASSLAAPSSYNEQFF. In nucleotides, the CDR3 is TGTGCCAGCAGCTTAGCAGCTCCCAGCTCCTACAATGAGCAGTTCTTC.

In DNA form, the CDR3 reads TGTGCCAGCTCACCCTCGACGGATTCCTACGAGCAGTACTTC. Translation gives CASSPSTDSYEQYF. The gene calls are TRBV18 and TRBJ2-7; D uncertain. CDR1 and CDR2 from the germline V gene are KGHSH and LQKENI. The V end lost 3 bases, the J end lost 1 base, and 10 bases lay between the germline ends. CDR3 size: 14 residues.

This clone was recorded once. V usage is TRBV6-6 and J usage is TRBJ1-1, with 7 bases aligning to TRBD1. Germline assignment: CDR1 MNHNY and CDR2 SVGAGI (reference sequence). The CDR3 consists of 13 residues. Germline trimming cut 5 bases from V and 5 bases from J; bases unmatched to any gene: 5. CDR3 protein: CASSQDRETEAFF. For the CDR3, the DNA is TGTGCCAGCAGTCAAGACAGGGAAACTGAAGCTTTCTTT.

A note on this clone: This sample also contains other DNA sequences that code for the same CDR3. The V gene is TRBV6-6, the J gene TRBJ1-3; unclear D gene. This CDR3 spans 15 amino acids. Per germline, CDR1 MNHNY and CDR2 SVGAGI (reference sequence). Trimming stripped 0 bases from V and 1 base from J, with 7 bases between. The CDR3 DNA reads as TGTGCCAGCAGTTACTCCCCAGATTCTGGAAACACCATATATTTT. Its translation is CASSYSPDSGNTIYF.

By frequency in the sample, this clone is medium-sized. The chain is built from TRBV18 and TRBJ1-4, with 7 positions matching TRBD1. Trimming removed 5 bases from V and 3 bases from J; junction bases left unmatched: 6. This CDR3 is built from 15 residues. CDR1 is KGHSH, CDR2 LQKENI, per germline. Written as DNA, the CDR3 is TGTGCCAGCTCATCCCGACAGGGTCCTAATGAAAAACTGTTTTTT. The encoded protein is CASSSRQGPNEKLFF. The full variable domain, in which reference TRBV18 and TRBJ1-4 provide the parts outside the CDR3, is NAGVMQNPRHLVRRRGQEARLRCSPMKGHSHVYWYRQLPEEGLKFMVYLQKENIIDESGMPKERFSAEFPKEGPSILRIQQVVRGDSAAYFCASSSRQGPNEKLFFGSGTQLSVL.

This chain joins TRBV12-5 and TRBJ2-2; 11 nucleotides align to TRBD2. The CDR3 is 17 amino acids. The V gene's germline CDR1 is LGHNT and CDR2 FRNRAP. Trimming at V came to 5 bases and at J to 4 bases, leaving 9 bases not matched to a gene. The CDR3 DNA reads TGTGCTAGTGGTGTACCCGGGACTAGCGGCGGCACCGGGGAGCTGTTTTTT. Protein product: CASGVPGTSGGTGELFF.

V is TRBV18 and J is TRBJ2-3; 7 nucleotides line up with TRBD2. The CDR3 is 14 amino acids. The germline V gene has CDR1 KGHSH and CDR2 LQKENI. Unmatched junction bases numbered 2, after V lost 4 bases and J lost 1 base. CDR3 in DNA: TGTGCCAGCTCACTTACTAGCGGCACAGATACGCAGTATTTT. Translated: CASSLTSGTDTQYF.

The CDR3 is CASSIRHTYEQYF. CDR3 sequence (DNA): TGTGCCAGCAGTATACGCCACACCTACGAGCAGTACTTC. V gene TRBV6-1 combines with J gene TRBJ2-7; unclear D gene. Germline lookup yields CDR1 MNHNS and CDR2 SASEGT. This CDR3 has 13 amino acids. Trimming removed 5 bases from V and 2 bases from J, with 10 bases in between.

The chain is built from TRBV7-9 and TRBJ2-1; no reliable D call. Germline assignment: CDR1 SEHNR and CDR2 FQNEAQ (reference sequence). The CDR3 length is 14 residues. V was shortened by 0 bases and J by 4 bases, with 7 bases between the two germline ends. The DNA of the CDR3 is TGTGCCAGCAGCTTAGCGGACGGGTACAATGAGCAGTTCTTC. Translating gives CASSLADGYNEQFF.